This T cell receptor (beta chain) was identified in a study of blood T cells in healthy people across ages. The length of the CDR3 is 16 residues. The ends lost 1 base at V and 3 bases at J; junction bases unmatched: 6. Germline V lookup: CDR1 MGHRA, CDR2 YSYEKL. This clonotype was observed a few times. With a J-beta primer mix and a sample-barcoded 5' primer, a second PCR ran about 7 to 12 cycles. TCRdb re-derived calls from the 5' RACE reads in MiXCR, one entry per CDR3 protein. This table holds around 1,000,000 distinct CDR3 sequences, 25% found once. The same sample was also used in a study of T cells of mothers and their children.

Specimen: blood. The clonotype originates from a girl aged 2 to 9 in good health. The V and J genes are TRBV4-1 and TRBJ2-5, with 9 nucleotides matching TRBD2. CDR3 in DNA: TGCGCCAGCAGCCAAGCTGAGCGGGAGGCCGAAGAGACCCAGTACTTC. Encoded protein: CASSQAEREAEETQYF.